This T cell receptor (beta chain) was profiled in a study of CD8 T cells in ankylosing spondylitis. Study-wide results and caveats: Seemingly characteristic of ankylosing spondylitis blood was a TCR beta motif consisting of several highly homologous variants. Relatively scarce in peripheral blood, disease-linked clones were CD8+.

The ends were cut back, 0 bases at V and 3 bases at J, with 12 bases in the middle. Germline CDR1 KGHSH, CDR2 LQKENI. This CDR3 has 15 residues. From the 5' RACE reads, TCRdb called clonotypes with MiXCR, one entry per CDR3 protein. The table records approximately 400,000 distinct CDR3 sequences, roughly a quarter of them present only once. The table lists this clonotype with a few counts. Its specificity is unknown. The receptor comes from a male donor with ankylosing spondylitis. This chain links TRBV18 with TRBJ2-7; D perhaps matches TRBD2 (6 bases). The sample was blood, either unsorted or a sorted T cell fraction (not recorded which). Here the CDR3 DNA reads TGTGCCAGCTCACCACCACTCGGAGGGAGCTACGAGCAGTACTTC. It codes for CASSPPLGGSYEQYF. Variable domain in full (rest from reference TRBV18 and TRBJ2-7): NAGVMQNPRHLVRRRGQEARLRCSPMKGHSHVYWYRQLPEEGLKFMVYLQKENIIDESGMPKERFSAEFPKEGPSILRIQQVVRGDSAAYFCASSPPLGGSYEQYFGPGTRLTVT.